A single sample is the source of the 6 T cell receptor beta chains below, sequenced in a study of shared clonotypes between healthy human individuals. The repertoire was sequenced with immunoSEQ multiplex PCR; TCRdb's copy has only in-frame clones and lacks some. The data show around 2.1 million clones, nearly 97% seen once. Sequenced input: naive CD4+ T cells sorted from blood. Subset: CD45RA+ positively selected. These receptors all come from a man younger than 30 in good health.

This clone has more than one count but fewer than ten. A junction end diverges from the germline sequence, so it may reflect a read error. The chain carries TRBV7-7 and TRBJ2-5; TRBD1 agrees at 9 bases. Germline CDR1 SSHAT, CDR2 FNYEAQ (reference sequence). The CDR3 has 13 amino acids. The CDR3 bases are TGTGCTAGCAGTATGGGACAGGGAGAGACCCAGTACTTC. Protein: CASSMGQGETQYF.

The gene calls are TRBV30 and TRBJ2-3, with D possibly called TRBD1 or TRBD2 (5 bases each). Germline CDR1 and CDR2: GTSNPN and SVGIG (reference sequence). CDR3 size: 15 residues. Trimming shortened V by 3 bases and J by 1 base, and 14 bases separated the two germline ends. CDR3 bases: TGTGCCTGGAGATCCCGAGGGGCAGGCACAGATACGCAGTATTTT. Translation gives CAWRSRGAGTDTQYF. The full variable domain, its missing parts supplied by reference TRBV30 and TRBJ2-3, is SQTIHQWPATLVQPVGSPLSLECTVEGTSNPNLYWYRQAAGRGLQLLFYSVGIGQISSEVPQNLSASRPQDRQFILSSKKLLLSDSGFYLCAWRSRGAGTDTQYFGPGTRLTVL.

Turning to this clone: Other DNA sequences in the same sample also yield this CDR3. The rearrangement joins TRBV18 to TRBJ2-2; 8 positions agree with TRBD1. J was trimmed by 6 bases and V by 3 bases; bases with no gene match: 3. The CDR3 sequence is 14 residues long. Germline values: CDR1 KGHSH, CDR2 LQKENI. The DNA for the CDR3 is TGTGCCAGCTCACCTCGACAGGGGTCCGGGGAGCTGTTTTTT. Its protein product is CASSPRQGSGELFF.

The chain recombines TRBV19 with TRBJ1-3; D remains unclear. The CDR3 spans 16 residues. Trimming took 4 bases from V and 4 from J, leaving 17 bases between them. The V gene's germline CDR1 is LNHDA and CDR2 SQIVND (reference sequence). The CDR3 DNA reads as TGTGCCAGTAGTAATACCGACGGGAAAAGAGGAAACACCATATATTTT. It yields the protein CASSNTDGKRGNTIYF.

J is TRBJ2-3 and V is TRBV9, with 9 nucleotides matching TRBD2. CDR1 is SGDLS, CDR2 YYNGEE, per germline. J was trimmed by 1 base and V by 1 base; bases with no gene match: 7. The length of the CDR3 is 17 residues. This chain's CDR3 is CASSVRARGGGTDTQYF. CDR3 coding DNA: TGTGCCAGCAGCGTAAGAGCGCGGGGGGGAGGCACAGATACGCAGTATTTT.

The rearrangement uses TRBV2 and TRBJ2-3; D call uncertain. The V and J ends lost 6 bases and 2 bases respectively, with 3 bases between them. CDR3 length equals 11 residues. Germline V lookup: CDR1 SNHLY, CDR2 FYNNEI. As DNA, the CDR3 is TGTGCCAGCAGGAACACAGATACGCAGTATTTT. Its protein is CASRNTDTQYF.